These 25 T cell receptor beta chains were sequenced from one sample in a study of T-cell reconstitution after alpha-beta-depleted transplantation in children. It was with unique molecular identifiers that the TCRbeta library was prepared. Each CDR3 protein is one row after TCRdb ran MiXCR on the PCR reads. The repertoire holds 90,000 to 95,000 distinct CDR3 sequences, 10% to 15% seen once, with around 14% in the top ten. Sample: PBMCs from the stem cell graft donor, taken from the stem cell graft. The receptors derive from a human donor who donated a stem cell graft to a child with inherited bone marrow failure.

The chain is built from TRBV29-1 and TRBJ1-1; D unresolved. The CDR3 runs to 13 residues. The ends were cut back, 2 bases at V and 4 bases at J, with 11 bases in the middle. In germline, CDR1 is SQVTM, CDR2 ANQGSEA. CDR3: CSVERDEGTEAFF. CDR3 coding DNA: TGCAGCGTTGAACGCGACGAGGGCACTGAAGCTTTCTTT.

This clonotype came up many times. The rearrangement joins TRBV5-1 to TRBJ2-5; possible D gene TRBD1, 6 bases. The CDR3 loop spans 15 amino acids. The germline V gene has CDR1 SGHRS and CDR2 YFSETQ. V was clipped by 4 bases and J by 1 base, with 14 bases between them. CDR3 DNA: TGCGCCAGCAGCCACCAAGGGGGTTTCCAAGAGACCCAGTACTTC. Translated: CASSHQGGFQETQYF.

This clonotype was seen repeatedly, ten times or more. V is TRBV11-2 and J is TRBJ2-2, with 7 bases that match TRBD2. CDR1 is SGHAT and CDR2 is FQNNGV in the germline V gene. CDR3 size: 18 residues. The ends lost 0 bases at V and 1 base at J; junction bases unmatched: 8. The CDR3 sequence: CASSLESASGVNTGELFF. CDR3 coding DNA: TGTGCCAGCAGCTTAGAGAGTGCAAGCGGGGTGAACACCGGGGAGCTGTTTTTT.

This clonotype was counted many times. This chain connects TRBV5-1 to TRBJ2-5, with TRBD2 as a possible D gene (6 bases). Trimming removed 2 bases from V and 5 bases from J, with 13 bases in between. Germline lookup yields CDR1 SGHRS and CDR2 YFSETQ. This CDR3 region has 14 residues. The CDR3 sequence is CASSFYGGRETQYF. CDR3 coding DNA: TGCGCCAGCAGCTTTTACGGGGGTCGGGAGACCCAGTACTTC. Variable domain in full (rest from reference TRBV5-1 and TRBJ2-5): KAGVTQTPRYLIKTRGQQVTLSCSPISGHRSVSWYQQTPGQGLQFLFEYFSETQRNKGNFPGRFSGRQFSNSRSEMNVSTLELGDSALYLCASSFYGGRETQYFGPGTRLLVL.

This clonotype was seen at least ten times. This chain's CDR3 is CASSASGGGNQPQHF. The CDR3 DNA follows: TGTGCCAGCAGCGCCTCAGGGGGTGGGAATCAGCCCCAGCATTTT. The chain links TRBV7-9 to TRBJ1-5; 7 bases map to TRBD1. The length of the CDR3 is 15 residues. V shed 5 bases, J shed 4 bases, and the junction held 8 bases outside the gene matches. Germline V CDR1 and CDR2: SEHNR, FQNEAQ (reference sequence).

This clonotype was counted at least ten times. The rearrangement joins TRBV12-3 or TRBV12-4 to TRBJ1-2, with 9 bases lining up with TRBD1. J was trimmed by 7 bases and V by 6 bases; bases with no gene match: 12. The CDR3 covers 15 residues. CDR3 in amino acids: CASSPDRGDASGYTF. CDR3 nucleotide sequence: TGTGCCAGCAGCCCAGACAGGGGGGATGCAAGTGGCTACACCTTC.

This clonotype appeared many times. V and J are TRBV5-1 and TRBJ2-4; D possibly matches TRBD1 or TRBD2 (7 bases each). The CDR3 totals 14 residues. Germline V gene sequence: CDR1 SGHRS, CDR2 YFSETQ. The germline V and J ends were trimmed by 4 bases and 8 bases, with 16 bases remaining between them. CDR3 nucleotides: TGCGCCAGCAGCCCAGGGGGGGTCGGGTACATTCAGTACTTC. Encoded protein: CASSPGGVGYIQYF.

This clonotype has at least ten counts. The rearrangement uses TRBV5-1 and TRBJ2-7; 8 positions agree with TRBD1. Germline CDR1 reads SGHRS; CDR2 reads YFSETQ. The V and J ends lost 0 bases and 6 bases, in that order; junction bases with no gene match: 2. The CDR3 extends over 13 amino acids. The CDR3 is CASSLAGTGEQYF. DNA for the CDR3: TGCGCCAGCAGCTTGGCCGGGACAGGCGAGCAGTACTTC.

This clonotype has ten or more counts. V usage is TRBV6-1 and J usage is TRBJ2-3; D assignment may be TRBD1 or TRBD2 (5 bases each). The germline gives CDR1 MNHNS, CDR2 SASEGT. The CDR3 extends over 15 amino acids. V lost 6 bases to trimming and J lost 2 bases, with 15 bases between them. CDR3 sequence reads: CASRRGPTSTDTQYF. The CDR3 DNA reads TGTGCCAGCAGACGGGGCCCCACATCCACAGATACGCAGTATTTT.

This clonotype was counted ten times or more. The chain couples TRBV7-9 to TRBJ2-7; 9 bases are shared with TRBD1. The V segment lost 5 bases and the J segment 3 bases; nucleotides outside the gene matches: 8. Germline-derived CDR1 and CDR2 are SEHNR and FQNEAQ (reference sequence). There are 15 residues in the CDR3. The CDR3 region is CASSPRGTGSYEQYF. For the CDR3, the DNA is TGTGCCAGCAGCCCTAGGGGGACAGGGAGCTACGAGCAGTACTTC.

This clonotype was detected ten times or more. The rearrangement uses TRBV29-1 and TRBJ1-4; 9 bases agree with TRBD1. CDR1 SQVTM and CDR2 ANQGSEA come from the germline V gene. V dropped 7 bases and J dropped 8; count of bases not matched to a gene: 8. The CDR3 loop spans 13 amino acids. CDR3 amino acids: CSGQDRGGEKLFF. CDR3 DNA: TGCAGCGGACAGGACAGGGGTGGAGAAAAACTGTTTTTT.

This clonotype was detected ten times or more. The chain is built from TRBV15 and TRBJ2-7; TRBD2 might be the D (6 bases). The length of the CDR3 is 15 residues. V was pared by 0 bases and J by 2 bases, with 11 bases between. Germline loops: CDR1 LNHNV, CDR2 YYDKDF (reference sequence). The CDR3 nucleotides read TGTGCCACCAGCAGAGATCGGCGGGGAGCCTACGAGCAGTACTTC. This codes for CATSRDRRGAYEQYF.

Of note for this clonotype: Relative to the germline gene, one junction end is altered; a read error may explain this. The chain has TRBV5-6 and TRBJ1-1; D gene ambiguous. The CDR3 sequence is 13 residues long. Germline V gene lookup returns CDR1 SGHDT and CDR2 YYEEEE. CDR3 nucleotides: TGTGCCATCAGCTTGGCAGGAGCAACTGAAGCTTTCTTT. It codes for CAISLAGATEAFF.

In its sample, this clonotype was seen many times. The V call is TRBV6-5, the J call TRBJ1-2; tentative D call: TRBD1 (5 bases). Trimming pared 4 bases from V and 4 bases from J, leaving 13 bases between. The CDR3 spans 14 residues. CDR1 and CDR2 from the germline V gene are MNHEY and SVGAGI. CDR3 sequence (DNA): TGTGCCAGCAGTTCCCCCAGGGCAGCCTATGGCTACACCTTC. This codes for CASSSPRAAYGYTF.

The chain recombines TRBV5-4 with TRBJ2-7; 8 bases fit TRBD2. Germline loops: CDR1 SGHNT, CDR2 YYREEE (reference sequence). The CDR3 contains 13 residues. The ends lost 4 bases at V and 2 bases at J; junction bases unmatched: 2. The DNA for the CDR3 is TGTGCCAGCAGCCCGGGGGGGGCCTACGAGCAGTACTTC. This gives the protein CASSPGGAYEQYF.

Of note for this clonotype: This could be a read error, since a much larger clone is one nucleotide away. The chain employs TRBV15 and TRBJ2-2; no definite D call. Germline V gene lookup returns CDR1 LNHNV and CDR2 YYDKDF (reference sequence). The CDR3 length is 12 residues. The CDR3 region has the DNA TGTGCCACCAGCAGGAACAGCGGGGAGCTGTTTTTT. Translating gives CATSRNSGELFF.

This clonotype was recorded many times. DNA of the CDR3: TGTGCCAGCAGCACCCGGGACAGACCTAACTATGGCTACACCTTC. Its translation: CASSTRDRPNYGYTF. The J gene is TRBJ1-2, the V gene TRBV9, with 7 bases identical to TRBD1. Unmatched junction bases numbered 6, after V lost 4 bases and J lost 0 bases. This CDR3 region has 15 residues. CDR1 and CDR2 (germline): SGDLS, YYNGEE.

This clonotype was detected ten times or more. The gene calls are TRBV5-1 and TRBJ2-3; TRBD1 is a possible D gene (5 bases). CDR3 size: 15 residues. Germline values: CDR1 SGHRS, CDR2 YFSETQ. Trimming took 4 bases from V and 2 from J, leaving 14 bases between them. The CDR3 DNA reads TGCGCCAGCAGCATTCAGGGTTTTCTCACAGATACGCAGTATTTT. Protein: CASSIQGFLTDTQYF.

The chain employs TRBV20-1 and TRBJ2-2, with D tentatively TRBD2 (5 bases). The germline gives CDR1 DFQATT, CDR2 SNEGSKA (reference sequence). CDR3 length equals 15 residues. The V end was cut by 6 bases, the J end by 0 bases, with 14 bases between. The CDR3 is CSARRGSANTGELFF. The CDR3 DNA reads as TGCAGTGCAAGACGGGGATCGGCGAACACCGGGGAGCTGTTTTTT.

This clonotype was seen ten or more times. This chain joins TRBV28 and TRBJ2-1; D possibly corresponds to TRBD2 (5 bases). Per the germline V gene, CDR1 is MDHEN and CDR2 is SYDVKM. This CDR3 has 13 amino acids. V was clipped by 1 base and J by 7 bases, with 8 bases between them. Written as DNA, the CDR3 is TGTGCCAGCAGTTTATTCGAGGGAAATGAGCAGTTCTTC. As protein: CASSLFEGNEQFF.

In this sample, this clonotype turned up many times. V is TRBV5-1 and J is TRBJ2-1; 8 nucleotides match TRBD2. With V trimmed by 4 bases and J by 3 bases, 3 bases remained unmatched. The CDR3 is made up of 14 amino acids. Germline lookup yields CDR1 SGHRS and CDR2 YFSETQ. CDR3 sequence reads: CASSPGGHYNEQFF. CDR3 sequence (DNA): TGCGCCAGCAGCCCGGGGGGGCACTACAATGAGCAGTTCTTC.

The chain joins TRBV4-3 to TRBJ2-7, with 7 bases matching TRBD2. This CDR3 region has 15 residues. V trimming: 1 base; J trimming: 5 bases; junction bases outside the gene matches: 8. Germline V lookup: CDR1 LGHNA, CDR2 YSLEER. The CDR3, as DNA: TGCGCCAGCAGCCAAGGGTGGCGGGGGTGGAACGAGCAGTACTTC. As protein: CASSQGWRGWNEQYF.

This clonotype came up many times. CDR3 amino acids: CASSIRTGGNEQYF. The CDR3 DNA follows: TGTGCCAGTAGTATACGGACAGGGGGCAACGAGCAGTACTTC. The chain joins TRBV19 to TRBJ2-7; TRBD1 agrees at 11 bases. Germline V gene lookup returns CDR1 LNHDA and CDR2 SQIVND (reference sequence). V lost 2 bases and J lost 5; bases outside the gene matches: 2. The CDR3 sequence is 14 residues long.

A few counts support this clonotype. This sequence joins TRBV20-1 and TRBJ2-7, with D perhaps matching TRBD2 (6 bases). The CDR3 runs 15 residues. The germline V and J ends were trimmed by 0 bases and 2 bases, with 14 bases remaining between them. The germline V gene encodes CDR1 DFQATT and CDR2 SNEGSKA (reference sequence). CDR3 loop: CSARDRGSGPYEQYF. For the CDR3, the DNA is TGCAGTGCTAGAGATCGAGGTAGCGGACCCTACGAGCAGTACTTC.

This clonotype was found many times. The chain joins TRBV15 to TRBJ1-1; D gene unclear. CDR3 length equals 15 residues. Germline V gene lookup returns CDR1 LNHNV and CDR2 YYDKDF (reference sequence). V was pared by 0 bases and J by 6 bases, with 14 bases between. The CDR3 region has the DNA TGTGCCACCAGCAGAGAGGCAGGTGGATGGGCTGAAGCTTTCTTT. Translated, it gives CATSREAGGWAEAFF.